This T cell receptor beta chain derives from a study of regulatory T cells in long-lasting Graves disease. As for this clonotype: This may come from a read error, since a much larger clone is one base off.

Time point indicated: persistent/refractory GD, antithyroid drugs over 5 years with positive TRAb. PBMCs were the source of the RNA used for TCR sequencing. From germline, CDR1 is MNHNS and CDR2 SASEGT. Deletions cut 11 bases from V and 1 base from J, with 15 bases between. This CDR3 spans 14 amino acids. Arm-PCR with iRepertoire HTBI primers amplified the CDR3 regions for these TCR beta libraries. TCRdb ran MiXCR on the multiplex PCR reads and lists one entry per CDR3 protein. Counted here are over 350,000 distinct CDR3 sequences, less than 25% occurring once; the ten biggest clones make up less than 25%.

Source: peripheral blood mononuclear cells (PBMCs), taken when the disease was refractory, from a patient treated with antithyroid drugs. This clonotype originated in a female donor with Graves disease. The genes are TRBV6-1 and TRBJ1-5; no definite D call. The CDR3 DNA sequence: TGTGCCTGCACCCCGACTGCGAGCAATCAGCCCCAGCATTTT. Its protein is CACTPTASNQPQHF.